This T cell receptor (beta chain) was obtained from a study of T cell repertoires in cytomegalovirus infection. Points from the study as a whole: Adding up the frequency of public TCR beta families identified people who carried CMV plus the relevant HLA.

MiXCR, applied by TCRdb to the reads, yields one record per CDR3 protein. The table lists about 110,000 distinct CDR3 sequences, about 9.4% of them singletons. This clonotype was seen many times. Antigen unknown. The CDR3 extends over 13 amino acids. V dropped 3 bases and J dropped 3 bases, with 8 bases sitting between them. This chain links TRBV12-3 or TRBV12-4 with TRBJ2-5; possible D gene TRBD2, 5 bases. Sequenced: PBMCs, sequenced either directly or after in vitro stimulation (not recorded which). This clonotype originated in a human donor in good health (CMV status not recorded). Some clones in this sample may be carry-over from other donors' samples. The CDR3 is CASSFRREETQYF. Here the CDR3 DNA reads TGTGCCAGCAGTTTCAGGCGGGAAGAGACCCAGTACTTC.